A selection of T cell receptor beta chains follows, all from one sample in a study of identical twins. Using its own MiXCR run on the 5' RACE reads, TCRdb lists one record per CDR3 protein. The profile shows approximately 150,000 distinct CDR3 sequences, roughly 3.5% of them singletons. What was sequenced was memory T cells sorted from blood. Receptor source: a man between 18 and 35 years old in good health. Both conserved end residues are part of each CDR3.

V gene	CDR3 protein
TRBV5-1	CASSQVPGNYQPQHF
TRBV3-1	CASSQDHRADTEAFF
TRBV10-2	CASSPGRSYGYTF
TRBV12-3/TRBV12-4	CASSTASGSHGELFF
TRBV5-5	CASSSTVNYGYTF
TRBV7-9	CASSPSSLARIEQYF
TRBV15	CATLGTGERVTQYF
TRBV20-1	CSARVLTSGRADTQYF
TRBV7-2	CASSLALSAQGFETQYF
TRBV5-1	CASSPGGTGSGNTIYF
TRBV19	CASTTTGRTEAFF
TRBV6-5	CASSYGESTEAFF
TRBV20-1	CSARGLGSGRRQETQYF
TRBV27	CASSFWAANGYTF
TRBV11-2	CASSPGRQAGGPETQYF
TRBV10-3	CAIIPGQGAEAFF
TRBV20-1	CSARVGAEPTGELFF
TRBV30	CARTLEGSYEQYF
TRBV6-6	CASTAASGRAGEQFF
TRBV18	CASSDRQGTYQETQYF
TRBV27	CASSFLAKNIQYF
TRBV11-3	CASSKENEQFF
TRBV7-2	CASSAGRTETQYF
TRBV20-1	CSARVAGGGTGELFF
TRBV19	CASSMGDGGREKLFF
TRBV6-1	CATTRSGSYNEQFF
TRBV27	CASTRGTTDTQYF
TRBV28	CASRLGPRSGNQPQHF
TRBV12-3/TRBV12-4	CASSLRERKETQYF
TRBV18	CASSPGTPFSNQPQHF
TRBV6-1	CASSEGGHRNDYTF
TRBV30	CAWSVPGSTEAFF
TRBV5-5	CASTTATSYYGYTF
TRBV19	CASSAGQGIYGYTF
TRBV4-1	CASEGGGGDEQFF
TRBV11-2	CASSYTSGRANEQFF
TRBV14	CASSQRGLAGVTDTQYF
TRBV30	CASASGANVLTF
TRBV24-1	CATSDSGTGSLLTF
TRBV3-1	CASSQGRQGLSNQPQHF
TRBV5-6	CASSLNGLAGVIYDEQFF
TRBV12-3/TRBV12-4	CASSLTAHYEQYF
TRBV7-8	CASTRRGAANTEAFF
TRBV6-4	CASSVWDF
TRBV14	CASSHRQGMEKLFF
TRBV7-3	CASSLIAGGPHEQYF
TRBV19	CASRTQTGELFF